This TCR beta chain derives from a study of T cell responses to AZD1222 COVID-19 vaccine. The study's findings and limits: Mapped onto spike, vaccine-associated CD4 TCRs spanned it and were dominant at 160-218 and 743-854.

The repertoire was sequenced with immunoSEQ multiplex PCR; TCRdb's copy has only in-frame clones and lacks some. The sample has about 92,000 clones; approximately 90% are singletons. As to this clone: Its antigen is unknown.

The germline gives CDR1 GTSNPN, CDR2 SVGIG (reference sequence). The germline V and J ends were trimmed by 3 bases and 9 bases, with 17 bases remaining between them. CDR3 size: 13 residues. This receptor was identified in an adult in good health. Material: peripheral blood, obtained on day 0 of AZD1222 vaccination. The rearrangement uses TRBV30 and TRBJ1-2, with D uncertain. CDR3 coding DNA: TGTGCCTGGAGCCGATCAAGGTCTGGAAGCTACACCTTC. Its protein is CAWSRSRSGSYTF. The full variable domain, in which reference TRBV30 and TRBJ1-2 provide the parts outside the CDR3, is SQTIHQWPATLVQPVGSPLSLECTVEGTSNPNLYWYRQAAGRGLQLLFYSVGIGQISSEVPQNLSASRPQDRQFILSSKKLLLSDSGFYLCAWSRSRSGSYTFGSGTRLTVV.